One sample yielded the 11 T cell receptor beta chains listed below, sequenced in a study of vaccination effects on CD4 cells after COVID-19. Isolation of CD4+ T cells took place after about nine days of culture. The antigens of these receptors remain unknown. The table came from immunoSEQ multiplex PCR; TCRdb's copy has only in-frame clones and leaves some out. The repertoire consists of some 63,000 clones, with about two thirds occurring once and the leading ten covering under 30%. The starting material was CD4+ T cells from PBMCs cultured without peptide, obtained before COVID-19 vaccination. The receptors derive from a human donor who had a prior SARS-CoV-2 infection.

CDR3 protein: CASNPVRVGGEETQYF. DNA of the CDR3: TGTGCCAGCAACCCGGTGAGGGTCGGGGGGGAAGAGACCCAGTACTTC. The chain employs TRBV7-8 and TRBJ2-5; TRBD2 aligns across 8 bases. The CDR3 is 16 residues long. V lost 7 bases and J lost 3; bases outside the gene matches: 13. Germline CDR1 SGHVS, CDR2 FQNEAQ.

This clone was counted between two and nine times. The chain carries TRBV21-1 and TRBJ2-7; the table's D call of TRBD2 was not tested on the DNA. TRBV21-1 corresponds to a pseudogene. The CDR3 consists of 14 residues. The CDR3: CAGSPGVPTYEQYF. CDR3 nucleotides: TGTGCCGGCAGTCCGGGAGTTCCTACCTACGAGCAGTACTTC.

The J gene is TRBJ2-7, the V gene TRBV6-5; D ambiguous. The V end lost 6 bases, the J end lost 0 bases, and 15 bases lay between the germline ends. The germline gives CDR1 MNHEY, CDR2 SVGAGI. The CDR3 totals 15 residues. CDR3 loop: CASRRIVSSSYEQYF. CDR3 coding DNA: TGTGCCAGCAGAAGAATAGTTTCCTCCTCCTACGAGCAGTACTTC.

The chain has TRBV27 and TRBJ1-3, with D unclear. V gave up 8 bases and J gave up 4 bases, with 33 bases separating them. From germline, CDR1 is MNHEY and CDR2 SMNVEV (reference sequence). The CDR3 is 20 amino acids. The CDR3 sequence is CASGQQSNGRLTARGNTIYF. Written as DNA, the CDR3 is TGTGCCAGCGGGCAACAATCAAATGGGCGTTTGACTGCACGGGGAAACACCATATATTTT.

The table lists this clone with a few counts. The chain has TRBV5-1 and TRBJ2-4; 11 bases fit TRBD2. The CDR3 sequence is 18 residues long. CDR1 SGHRS and CDR2 YFSETQ come from the germline V gene. Trimming removed 5 bases from V and 0 bases from J; junction bases left unmatched: 10. For the CDR3, the DNA is TGCGCCAGCAGATTACTAGCGGGAGCCCATCTAGCCAAAAACATTCAGTACTTC. Residues: CASRLLAGAHLAKNIQYF.

This sequence joins TRBV28 and TRBJ2-5; no clear D gene. V lost 1 base to trimming and J lost 1 base, with 7 bases between them. CDR3 length equals 14 residues. Germline loops: CDR1 MDHEN, CDR2 SYDVKM. The CDR3 DNA sequence: TGTGCCAGCAGTTTATCCCGCAGCCAAGAGACCCAGTACTTC. It translates to CASSLSRSQETQYF.

The gene calls are TRBV4-3 and TRBJ2-4; TRBD2 matches 7 bases. From germline, CDR1 is LGHNA and CDR2 YSLEER. The CDR3 sequence is 13 residues long. V lost 0 bases and J lost 8; bases outside the gene matches: 1. The CDR3 DNA is TGCGCCAGCAGCCAAGATGGGGGGGACATTCAGTACTTC. Its protein is CASSQDGGDIQYF.

The table lists this clone with a count of one. V and J are TRBV6-5 and TRBJ1-1; D uncertain. The CDR3 loop spans 14 amino acids. From germline, CDR1 is MNHEY and CDR2 SVGAGI. V was cut by 7 bases and J by 0 bases, with 12 bases left in between. The CDR3 loop is CASIFWQVNTEAFF. CDR3 coding DNA: TGTGCCAGCATATTCTGGCAGGTGAACACTGAAGCTTTCTTT.

This clone has a handful of counts. The genes are TRBV2 and TRBJ1-2; 7 positions match TRBD1. Germline V lookup: CDR1 SNHLY, CDR2 FYNNEI. The trim removed 2 bases at V and 5 bases at J, leaving 5 bases unmatched. The length of the CDR3 is 14 residues. The CDR3 DNA sequence: TGTGCCAGCAGTGAAATCGGCAGGGGGTATGGCTACACCTTC. Translation gives CASSEIGRGYGYTF. The whole variable domain, filled in from reference TRBV2 and TRBJ1-2, reads EPEVTQTPSHQVTQMGQEVILRCVPISNHLYFYWYRQILGQKVEFLVSFYNNEISEKSEIFDDQFSVERPDGSNFTLKIRSTKLEDSAMYFCASSEIGRGYGYTFGSGTRLTVV.

This clone was observed a handful of times. V usage is TRBV7-9 and J usage is TRBJ1-1, with a weak D call TRBD1 (5 bases). V lost 7 bases and J lost 5, with 14 bases in between. The germline gives CDR1 SEHNR, CDR2 FQNEAQ (reference sequence). The CDR3 covers 13 residues. DNA of the CDR3: TGTGCCAGCACCCCGGATGGGGCGACTGAAGCTTTCTTT. Translation gives CASTPDGATEAFF.

This clone was found a few times. CDR3 in DNA: TGTGCCACCTCGAGGGGACAGGGTGGAGGTTCACCCCTCCACTTT. Amino acids: CATSRGQGGGSPLHF. This chain uses TRBV6-5 with TRBJ1-6, with TRBD1 identical over 9 bases. Germline CDR1 and CDR2: MNHEY and SVGAGI. With 10 bases clipped from V and 9 bases from J, the junction kept 13 bases outside the gene matches. This CDR3 contains 15 residues.